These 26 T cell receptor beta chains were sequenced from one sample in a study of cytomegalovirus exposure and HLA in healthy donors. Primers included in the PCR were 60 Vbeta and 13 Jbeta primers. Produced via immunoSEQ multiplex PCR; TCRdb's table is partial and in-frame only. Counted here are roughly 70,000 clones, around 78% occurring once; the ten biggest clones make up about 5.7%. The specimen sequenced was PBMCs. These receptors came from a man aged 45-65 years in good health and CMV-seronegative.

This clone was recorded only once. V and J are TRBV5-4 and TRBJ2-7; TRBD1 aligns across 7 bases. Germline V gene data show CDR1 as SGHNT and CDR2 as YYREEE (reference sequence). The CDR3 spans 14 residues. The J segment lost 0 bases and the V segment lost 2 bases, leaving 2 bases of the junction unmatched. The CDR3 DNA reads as TGTGCCAGCAGCTTCGGGGACAGCTCCTACGAGCAGTACTTC. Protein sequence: CASSFGDSSYEQYF. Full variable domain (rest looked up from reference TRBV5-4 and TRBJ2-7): ETGVTQSPTHLIKTRGQQVTLRCSSQSGHNTVSWYQQALGQGPQFIFQYYREEENGRGNFPPRFSGLQFPNYSSELNVNALELDDSALYLCASSFGDSSYEQYFGPGTRLTVT.

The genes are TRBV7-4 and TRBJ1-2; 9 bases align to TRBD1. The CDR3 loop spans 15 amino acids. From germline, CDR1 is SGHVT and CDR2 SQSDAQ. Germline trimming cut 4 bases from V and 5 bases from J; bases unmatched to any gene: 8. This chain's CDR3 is CASSSIRDRAYGYTF. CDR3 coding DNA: TGTGCCAGCAGCTCGATCCGGGACAGGGCTTATGGCTACACCTTC.

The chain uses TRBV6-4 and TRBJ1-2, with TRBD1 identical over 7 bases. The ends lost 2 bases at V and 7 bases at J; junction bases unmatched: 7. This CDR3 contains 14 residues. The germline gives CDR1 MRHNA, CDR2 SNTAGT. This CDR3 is CASSDIPGGSGYTF. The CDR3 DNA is TGTGCCAGCAGTGACATCCCAGGGGGTTCTGGCTACACCTTC.

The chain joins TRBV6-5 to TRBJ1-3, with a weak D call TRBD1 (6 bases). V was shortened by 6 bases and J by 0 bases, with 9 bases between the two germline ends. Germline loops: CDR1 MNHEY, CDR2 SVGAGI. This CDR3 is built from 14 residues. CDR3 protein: CASRQGYSGNTIYF. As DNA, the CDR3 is TGTGCCAGCAGACAGGGCTACTCTGGAAACACCATATATTTT.

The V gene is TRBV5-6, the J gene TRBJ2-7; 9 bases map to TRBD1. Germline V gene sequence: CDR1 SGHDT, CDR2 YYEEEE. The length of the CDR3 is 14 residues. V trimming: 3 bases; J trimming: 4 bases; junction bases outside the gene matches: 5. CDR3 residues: CASSSGQGWYEQYF. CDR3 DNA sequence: TGTGCCAGCAGCTCGGGACAGGGTTGGTACGAGCAGTACTTC.

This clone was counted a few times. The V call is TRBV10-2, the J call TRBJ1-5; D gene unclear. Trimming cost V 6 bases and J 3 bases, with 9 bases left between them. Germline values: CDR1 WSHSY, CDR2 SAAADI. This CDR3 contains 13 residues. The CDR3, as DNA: TGCGCCAGCAGCGAGAAGCTCAATCAGCCCCAGCATTTT. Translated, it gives CASSEKLNQPQHF.

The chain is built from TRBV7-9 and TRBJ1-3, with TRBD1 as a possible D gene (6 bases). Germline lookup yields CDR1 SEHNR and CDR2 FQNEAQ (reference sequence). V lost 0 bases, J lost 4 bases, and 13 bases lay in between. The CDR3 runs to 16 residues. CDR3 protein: CASSLAGGAPGNTIYF. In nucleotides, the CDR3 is TGTGCCAGCAGCTTAGCTGGGGGGGCGCCCGGAAACACCATATATTTT.

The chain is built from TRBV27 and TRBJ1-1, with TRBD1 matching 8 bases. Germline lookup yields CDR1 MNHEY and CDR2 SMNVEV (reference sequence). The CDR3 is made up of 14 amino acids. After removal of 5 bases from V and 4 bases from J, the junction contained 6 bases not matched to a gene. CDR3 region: CASSPWTGPTEAFF. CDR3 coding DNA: TGTGCCAGCAGTCCCTGGACAGGGCCCACTGAAGCTTTCTTT.

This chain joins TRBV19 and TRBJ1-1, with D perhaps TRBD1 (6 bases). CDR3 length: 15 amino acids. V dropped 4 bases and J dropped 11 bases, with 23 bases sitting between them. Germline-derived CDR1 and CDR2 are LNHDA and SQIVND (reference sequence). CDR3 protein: CASSTKNRQVGAAFF. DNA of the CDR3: TGTGCCAGTAGTACCAAAAACCGACAGGTCGGCGCGGCTTTCTTT.

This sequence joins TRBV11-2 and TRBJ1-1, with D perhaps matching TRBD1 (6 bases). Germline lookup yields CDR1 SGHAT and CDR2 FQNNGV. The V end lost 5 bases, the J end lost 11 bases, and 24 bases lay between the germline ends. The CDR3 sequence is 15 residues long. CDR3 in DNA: TGTGCCAGCAGCCAAAACCCATTCTCAGGGGTTAGTGCTTTCTTT. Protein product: CASSQNPFSGVSAFF.

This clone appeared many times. The CDR3 nucleotides read TGTGCCAGCAGCCGAGGGTTGGATGAGCAGTTCTTC. The encoded protein is CASSRGLDEQFF. The genes are TRBV7-2 and TRBJ2-1; D is perhaps TRBD2 (5 bases). The V end was cut by 5 bases, the J end by 8 bases, with 10 bases between. CDR3 length: 12 amino acids. Germline CDR1 and CDR2: SGHTA and FQGNSA.

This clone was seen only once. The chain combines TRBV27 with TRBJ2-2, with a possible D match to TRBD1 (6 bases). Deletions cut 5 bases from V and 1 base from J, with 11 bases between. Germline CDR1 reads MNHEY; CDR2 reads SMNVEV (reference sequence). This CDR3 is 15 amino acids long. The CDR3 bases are TGTGCCAGCAGTCCATGGACAGAGAACACCGGGGAGCTGTTTTTT. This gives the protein CASSPWTENTGELFF.

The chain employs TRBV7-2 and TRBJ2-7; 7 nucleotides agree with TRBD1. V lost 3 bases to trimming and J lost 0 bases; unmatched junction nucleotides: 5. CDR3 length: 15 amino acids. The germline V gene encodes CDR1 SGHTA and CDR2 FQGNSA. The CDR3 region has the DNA TGTGCCAGCAGCTTTGGACAGGCATCCTCCTACGAGCAGTACTTC. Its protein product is CASSFGQASSYEQYF.

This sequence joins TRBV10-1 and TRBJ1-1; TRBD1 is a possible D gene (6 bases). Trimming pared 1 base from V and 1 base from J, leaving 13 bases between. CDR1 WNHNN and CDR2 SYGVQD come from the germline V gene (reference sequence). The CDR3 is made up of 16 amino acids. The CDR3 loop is CASSELPGAPNTEAFF. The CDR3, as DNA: TGCGCCAGCAGTGAGTTGCCAGGGGCACCGAACACTGAAGCTTTCTTT.

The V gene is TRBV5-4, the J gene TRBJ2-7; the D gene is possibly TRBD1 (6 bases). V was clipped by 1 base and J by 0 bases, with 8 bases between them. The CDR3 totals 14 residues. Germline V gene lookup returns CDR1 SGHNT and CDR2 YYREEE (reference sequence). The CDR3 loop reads CASSLQGSSYEQYF. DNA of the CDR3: TGTGCCAGCAGCTTGCAGGGGAGCTCCTACGAGCAGTACTTC.

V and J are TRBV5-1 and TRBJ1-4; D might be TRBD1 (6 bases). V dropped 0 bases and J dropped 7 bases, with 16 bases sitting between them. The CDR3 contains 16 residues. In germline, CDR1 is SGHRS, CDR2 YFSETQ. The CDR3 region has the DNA TGCGCCAGCAGCTTGGGCCAAACAGGGATTCCTGAAAAACTGTTTTTT. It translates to CASSLGQTGIPEKLFF.

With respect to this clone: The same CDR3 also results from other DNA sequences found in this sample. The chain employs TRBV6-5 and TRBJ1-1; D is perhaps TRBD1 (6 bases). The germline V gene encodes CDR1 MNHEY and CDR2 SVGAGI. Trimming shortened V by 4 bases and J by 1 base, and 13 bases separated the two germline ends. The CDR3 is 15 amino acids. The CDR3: CASSSTGSENTEAFF. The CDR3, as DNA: TGTGCCAGCAGTTCCACAGGGTCAGAGAACACTGAAGCTTTCTTT.

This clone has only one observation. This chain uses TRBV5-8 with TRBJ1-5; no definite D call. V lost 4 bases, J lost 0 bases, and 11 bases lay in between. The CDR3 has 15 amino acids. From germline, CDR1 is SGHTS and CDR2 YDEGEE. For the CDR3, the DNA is TGTGCCAGCAGCCAACACGGGTCTAGCAATCAGCCCCAGCATTTT. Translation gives CASSQHGSSNQPQHF.

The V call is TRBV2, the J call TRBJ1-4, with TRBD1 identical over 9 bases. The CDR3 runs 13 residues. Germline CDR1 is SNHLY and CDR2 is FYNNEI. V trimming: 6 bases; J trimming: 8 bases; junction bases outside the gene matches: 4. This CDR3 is CASSRGTGEKLFF. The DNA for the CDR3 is TGTGCCAGCAGCCGGGGGACAGGGGAAAAACTGTTTTTT.

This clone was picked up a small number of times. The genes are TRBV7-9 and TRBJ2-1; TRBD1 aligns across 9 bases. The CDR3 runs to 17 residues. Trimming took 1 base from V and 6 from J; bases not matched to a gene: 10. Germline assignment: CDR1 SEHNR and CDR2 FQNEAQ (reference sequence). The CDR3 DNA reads TGTGCCAGCAGCTTAGTAGGCAGGGGACAGGGTATCAATGAGCAGTTCTTC. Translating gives CASSLVGRGQGINEQFF. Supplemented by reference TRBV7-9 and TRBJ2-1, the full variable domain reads DTGVSQNPRHKITKRGQNVTFRCDPISEHNRLYWYRQTLGQGPEFLTYFQNEAQLEKSRLLSDRFSAERPKGSFSTLEIQRTEQGDSAMYLCASSLVGRGQGINEQFFGPGTRLTVL.

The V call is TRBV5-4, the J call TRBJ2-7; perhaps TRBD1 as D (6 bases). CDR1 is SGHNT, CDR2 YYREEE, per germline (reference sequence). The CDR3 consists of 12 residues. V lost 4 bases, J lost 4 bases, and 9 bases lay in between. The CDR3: CASSPQGYEQYF. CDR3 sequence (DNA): TGTGCCAGCAGCCCTCAGGGGTACGAGCAGTACTTC.

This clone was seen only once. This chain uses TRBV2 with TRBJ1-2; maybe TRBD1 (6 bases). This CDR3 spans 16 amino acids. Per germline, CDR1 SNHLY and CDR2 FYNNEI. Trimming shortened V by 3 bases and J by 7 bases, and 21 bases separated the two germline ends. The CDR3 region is CASSETGTLLISGYTF. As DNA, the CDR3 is TGTGCCAGCAGTGAGACAGGAACCCTTTTAATCTCTGGCTACACCTTC.

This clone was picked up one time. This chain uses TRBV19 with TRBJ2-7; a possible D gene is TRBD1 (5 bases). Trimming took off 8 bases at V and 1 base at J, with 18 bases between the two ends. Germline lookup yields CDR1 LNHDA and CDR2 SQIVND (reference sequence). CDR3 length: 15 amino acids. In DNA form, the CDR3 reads TGTGCCAGTTCCAATGCCCCTACAGGTTCCTACGAGCAGTACTTC. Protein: CASSNAPTGSYEQYF.

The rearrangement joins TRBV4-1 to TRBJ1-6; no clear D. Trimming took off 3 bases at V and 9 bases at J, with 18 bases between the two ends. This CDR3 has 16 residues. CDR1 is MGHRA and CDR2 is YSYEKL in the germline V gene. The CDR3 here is CASSHNRGGESSPLHF. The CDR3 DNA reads TGCGCCAGCAGCCACAATCGGGGTGGTGAGAGTTCACCCCTCCACTTT.

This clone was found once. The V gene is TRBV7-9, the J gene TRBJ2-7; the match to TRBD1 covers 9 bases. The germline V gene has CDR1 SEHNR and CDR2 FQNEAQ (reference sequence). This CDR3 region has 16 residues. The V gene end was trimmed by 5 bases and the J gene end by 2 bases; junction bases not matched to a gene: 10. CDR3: CASSVGQGPGPYEQYF. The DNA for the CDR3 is TGTGCCAGCAGCGTCGGACAGGGGCCGGGGCCCTACGAGCAGTACTTC.

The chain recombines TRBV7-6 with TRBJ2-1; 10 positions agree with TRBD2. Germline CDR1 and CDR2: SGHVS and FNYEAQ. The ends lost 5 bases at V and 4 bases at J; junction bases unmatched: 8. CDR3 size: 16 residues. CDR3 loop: CASSRTGTSVYNEQFF. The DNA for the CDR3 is TGTGCCAGCAGCAGAACCGGGACTAGCGTATACAATGAGCAGTTCTTC.